A selection of T cell receptor beta chains follows, all from one sample in a study of read filtering for tumor transcriptome and immune sequencing. TCRdb ran MiXCR on the reads and lists one entry per CDR3 protein. The sample shows 100,000 to 150,000 distinct CDR3 sequences, about 12% of them seen only once. The specimen sequenced was a population of CD138-negative cells sorted from bone marrow. The receptors were sampled from a donor over 35 with multiple myeloma. Each CDR3 is given without its conserved first and last residue. Rows give clone size only sometimes, using once, few, many, or a class for an expanded clone.

V gene	J gene	clone size	CDR3 protein
TRBV5-6	TRBJ2-7	few	ASSSGRLAGGTYEQY
TRBV24-1	TRBJ2-7	many	ATSDQDSSGQY
TRBV25-1	TRBJ2-1	many	ASSEGFYNEQF
TRBV27	TRBJ1-1	few	ASSPTGSGYTEAF
TRBV19	TRBJ2-2	many	ASITSGSNTGELF
TRBV5-1	TRBJ1-1	many	ASSLLIQPFESF
TRBV2	TRBJ2-1	many	ASSSSGRVNNEQF
TRBV27	TRBJ2-7	many	ASRGQGAYEQY
TRBV30	TRBJ1-4	many	AWSTGGSTNEKLF
TRBV7-2	TRBJ2-3	many	ASSPLVFRTDTQY
TRBV5-1	TRBJ2-3	many	ASSLVRLEGTDTQY
TRBV11-3	TRBJ2-1	.	ASSWGGTSAYNEQF
TRBV7-9	TRBJ2-3	many	ASSFQRSTDTQY
TRBV2	TRBJ2-3	.	ASSDLDTQY
TRBV29-1	TRBJ2-5	many	SEGTSGMETQY
TRBV5-1	TRBJ2-3	few	ATTPRGPLVDTQY
TRBV6-6	TRBJ2-3	many	ASSYLGLAALTDTQY
TRBV24-1	TRBJ2-6	.	ATSPEITGSGANVLT
TRBV6-2/TRBV6-3	TRBJ2-3	many	ASSGLATDTQY
TRBV20-1	TRBJ2-1	many	SAPASRIYNEQF
TRBV7-9	TRBJ1-1	many	ASSSRTDKNTEAF
TRBV4-3	TRBJ2-1	many	ASSQTAGAVEQF
TRBV10-1	TRBJ2-5	few	ASSAGTSGRTRQAETQY
TRBV20-1	TRBJ2-1	many	SAFPLATSSYNEQF
TRBV20-1	TRBJ2-7	many	SARDYLAGVNEQY
TRBV11-1	TRBJ2-1	many	ASSHLGAAGGYNEQF
TRBV6-1	TRBJ2-5	many	ASRSGQGRAPSQETQY
TRBV4-3	TRBJ1-2	many	ASSQSPGTGGYGYT
TRBV20-1	TRBJ2-5	few	SARGPQETQY
TRBV4-2	TRBJ2-1	few	ASSSASRISSYNEQF
TRBV7-9	TRBJ1-5	.	ASSLDLSWGQPQH
TRBV7-8	TRBJ2-1	many	ASSLERGRVFYNEQF
TRBV29-1	TRBJ2-6	many	SVEREPGANVLT
TRBV19	TRBJ1-1	many	ASSADLNTEAF
TRBV4-3	TRBJ2-7	.	ASSEGAGREQY
TRBV4-3	TRBJ1-1	.	ASSQNTNAEAF
TRBV14	TRBJ1-1	.	ARSPSLNTEAF
TRBV4-3	TRBJ2-5	many	ASSQDHRGHPRTQY
TRBV10-3	TRBJ1-2	few	AISPGVVNYGYT
TRBV7-9	TRBJ2-3	.	ASTPGLVTTDTQY
TRBV7-9	TRBJ1-4	.	ASGGQGALANEKLF
TRBV20-1	TRBJ2-1	many	SAMGQALNEQF
TRBV20-1	TRBJ2-3	many	SARGPDTQY
TRBV12-3/TRBV12-4	TRBJ2-3	many	ASSTDTQY
TRBV7-8	TRBJ1-5	many	ASSQRGGWRNQPQH
TRBV5-1	TRBJ1-1	many	ASSGSQGGNTEAF
TRBV27	TRBJ2-1	many	ASSWGNEQF
TRBV5-1	TRBJ2-5	many	ASSIQETQY
TRBV30	TRBJ2-3	many	AWSESRTDTQY
TRBV29-1	TRBJ2-7	many	SVEVQRKGYEQY
TRBV9	TRBJ2-7	many	ASSTQPGQHYEQY
TRBV4-2	TRBJ2-7	many	ASSQSPDYTYEQY
TRBV10-3	TRBJ2-1	many	AISGPTGIGEQF